This T cell receptor beta chain comes out of a study of T cells after yellow fever vaccination. Findings of the study overall: Weaker overall was a secondary response that nonetheless peaked faster, on day 5 versus 15.

MiXCR, run by TCRdb on the 5' RACE reads, gives a single entry per CDR3 protein. The sample consists of 360,000 or so distinct CDR3 sequences, 11% of them appearing once. CDR3 length equals 15 residues. V shed 6 bases, J shed 5 bases, and the junction held 6 bases outside the gene matches. From germline, CDR1 is SQVTM and CDR2 ANQGSEA. As to this clonotype: Antigen specificity is unknown.

This receptor was taken from a man between 18 and 35 years old who received the YFV17D yellow fever vaccine. The specimen comprised PBMCs, sampled on the day of the first yellow fever vaccination. This chain joins TRBV29-1 and TRBJ2-5, with TRBD2 matching 16 bases. CDR3 sequence reads: CSVGTSGGAGETQYF. DNA of the CDR3: TGCAGCGTGGGGACTAGCGGGGGGGCAGGGGAGACCCAGTACTTC.